This T cell receptor (beta chain) was recorded in a study of T cell responses to AZD1222 COVID-19 vaccine. Study-wide results and limits: The span of vaccine-associated CD4 TCRs extended across spike, with dominance at 160-218 and 743-854.

This clone was seen a handful of times. Its target is not known. The CDR3 extends over 15 amino acids. CDR1 SEHNR and CDR2 FQNEAQ come from the germline V gene (reference sequence). V was clipped by 5 bases and J by 9 bases; unmatched bases: 11. Here immunoSEQ multiplex PCR was the method, and the copy in TCRdb shows in-frame clones only, minus some. The table records under 150,000 clones, over 75% of them present only once. The receptor's source is an adult who received the MenACWY meningococcal vaccine as a control. J is TRBJ2-1 and V is TRBV7-9, with 9 positions matching TRBD2. The sequencing here drew on peripheral blood, taken 28 days after the second dose of the MenACWY control vaccine. CDR3 DNA sequence: TGTGCCAGCAGCCCCGGGGGAGCGGGAGGCAGTGAGCAGTTCTTC. Its translation is CASSPGGAGGSEQFF.